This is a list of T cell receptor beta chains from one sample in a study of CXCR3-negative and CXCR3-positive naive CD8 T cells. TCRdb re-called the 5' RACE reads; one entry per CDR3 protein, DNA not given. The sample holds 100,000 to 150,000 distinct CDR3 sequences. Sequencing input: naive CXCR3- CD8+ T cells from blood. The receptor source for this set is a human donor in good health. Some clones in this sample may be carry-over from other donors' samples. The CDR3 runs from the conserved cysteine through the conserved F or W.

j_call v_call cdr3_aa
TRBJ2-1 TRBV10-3 CAISVGGAPYNEQFF
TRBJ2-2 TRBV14 CASSQDLPGRNTGELFF
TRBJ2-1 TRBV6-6 CASSYLWATRDNNEQFF
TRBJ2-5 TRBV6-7 CASSWVRTSTTGETQYF
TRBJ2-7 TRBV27 CASSSPGLRTYEQYF
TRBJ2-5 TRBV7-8 CASSLAEGTSLKETQYF
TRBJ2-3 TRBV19 CASSLRLAGADTQYF
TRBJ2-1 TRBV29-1 CSVTGTSSYNEQFF
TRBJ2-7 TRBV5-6 CASSLRVAGVYEQYF
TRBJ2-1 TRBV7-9 CASSLGRGSYNEQFF
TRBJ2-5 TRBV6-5 CASSYGWSGETQYF
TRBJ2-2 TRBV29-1 CSVGTEWNTGELFF
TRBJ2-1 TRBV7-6 CASSFGGDNEQFF
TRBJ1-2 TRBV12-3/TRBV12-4 CASSLGATNYGYTF
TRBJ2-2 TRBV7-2 CASSLVPLAGGPNTGELFF
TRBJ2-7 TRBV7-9 CASSQGLAGGDEQYF
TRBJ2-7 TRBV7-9 CASSLTTGPYYEQYF
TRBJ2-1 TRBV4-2 CASSQDMIGTSTYNEQFF
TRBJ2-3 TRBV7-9 CASRASDDTQYF
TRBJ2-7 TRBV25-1 CASSEGTYEQYF
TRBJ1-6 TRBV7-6 CASSLDSGIGRNSPLHF
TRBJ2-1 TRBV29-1 CSVVGEESVYNEQFF
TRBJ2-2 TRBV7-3 CASSLWLAGVGGELFF
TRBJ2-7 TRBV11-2 CASSLEGTGDSYEQYF
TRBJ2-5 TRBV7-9 CASSLAPDTQETQYF
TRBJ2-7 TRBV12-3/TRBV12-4 CASTHSGSGFREQYF
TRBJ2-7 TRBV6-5 CASSFASSYEQYF
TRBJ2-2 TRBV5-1 CASSLRLFTGELFF
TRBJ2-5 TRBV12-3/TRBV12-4 CASSSGFGVFQIETQYF
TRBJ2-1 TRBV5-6 CASSQDWPDNEQFF
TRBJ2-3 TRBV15 CATSREWTGTDTQYF
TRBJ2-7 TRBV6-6 CASSYSTQGAQYEQYF
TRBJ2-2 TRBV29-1 CSVEDPRAGGELFF
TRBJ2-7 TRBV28 CASSLNGNSYEQYF
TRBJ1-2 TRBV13 CASSEGQGGFYTF
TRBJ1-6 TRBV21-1 CASNCRDQRGSYNSPLHF
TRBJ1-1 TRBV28 CASSLTGVNTEAFF
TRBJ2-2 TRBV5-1 CASLGTMNTGELFF
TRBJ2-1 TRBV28 CASSFYTGTESSYNEQFF
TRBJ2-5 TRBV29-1 CSVLMGVSETQYF
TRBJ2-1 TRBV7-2 CASSPRWTSGDNEQFF
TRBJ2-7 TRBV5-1 CASSLGQGASAYEQYF
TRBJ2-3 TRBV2 CASSVRRGAELRTDTQYF
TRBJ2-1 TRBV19 CASSIDLTYNEQFF
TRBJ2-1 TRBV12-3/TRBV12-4 CASSFLSGGHDEQFF
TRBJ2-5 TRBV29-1 CSVEWYQRAPQETQYF
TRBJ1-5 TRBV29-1 CSFPPGQAPLNNQPQHF
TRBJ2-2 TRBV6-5 CASSGWIGELFF
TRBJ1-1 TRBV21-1 CASSKQGGIMNTEAFF
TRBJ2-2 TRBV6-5 CASSSSGELFF